Described below is a single TCR beta chain sequence and its context. This record belongs to a study of technical replicates of blood from four donors. Looked up from germline, CDR1 is LNHDA and CDR2 is SQIVND (reference sequence). This CDR3 comprises 14 residues. V was trimmed by 3 bases and J by 2 bases, leaving 8 bases between them. Sequenced by immunoSEQ multiplex PCR; TCRdb stores in-frame clones only, minus some. The sample has roughly 100,000 clones, roughly 94% seen once. This clonotype was sampled from a human donor in good health. Sequencing was done on a sample of T cells isolated from PBMCs. The chain recombines TRBV19 with TRBJ2-1; maybe TRBD2 (5 bases). CDR3 DNA sequence: TGTGCCAGTAGTATTCCGGGGACCTACAATGAGCAGTTCTTC. This sequence encodes CASSIPGTYNEQFF.